This T cell receptor (beta chain) derives from a study of blood T cell repertoires in COVID-19. Profiled with immunoSEQ multiplex PCR; TCRdb holds only in-frame clones, not every one. The data contain roughly 100,000 clones, approximately 92% of them singletons. The V gene's germline CDR1 is LNHDA and CDR2 SQIVND (reference sequence). The junction had 3 bases not matched to a gene; V was cut back by 7 bases and J by 3 bases. This CDR3 contains 13 residues. This clonotype was obtained from a woman aged 45-65 years with COVID-19, enrolled during active disease. This chain uses TRBV19 with TRBJ2-4; 7 bases fit TRBD1. The specimen was peripheral blood. For the CDR3, the DNA is TGTGCCAGTATGGGGACAGACAAAAACATTCAGTACTTC. Translation gives CASMGTDKNIQYF.